What follows are 20 T cell receptor beta chains derived from one specimen sequenced in a study of blood T cells in healthy people across ages. With a J-beta primer mix and a sample-barcoded 5' primer, a second PCR ran roughly 6 to 12 cycles. TCRdb re-called the 5' RACE reads with MiXCR, one entry per CDR3 protein. The sample comprises around 500,000 distinct CDR3 sequences, around 27% of which are singletons, and 3% to 4.5% rests with the top ten. These data were also filed under a second study, of T cells of mothers and their children.

Material: blood. The receptors stem from a boy between 2 and 10 years old in good health.

The chain recombines TRBV3-1 with TRBJ2-5; a possible D gene is TRBD2 (5 bases). This CDR3 has 17 residues. CDR1 is LGHDT and CDR2 is YNNKEL in the germline V gene (reference sequence). Trimming took off 0 bases at V and 4 bases at J, with 18 bases between the two ends. CDR3 sequence reads: CASSQDEEGFWTETQYF. CDR3 DNA: TGTGCCAGCAGCCAAGATGAAGAGGGCTTTTGGACAGAGACCCAGTACTTC.

The chain joins TRBV27 to TRBJ2-5; 7 nucleotides agree with TRBD2. Near its end, the DNA agrees better with TRBJ2-7, so the J call may be wrong. There are 15 residues in the CDR3. Germline V gene data show CDR1 as MNHEY and CDR2 as SMNVEV (reference sequence). The CDR3: CASTGRGTRAYEQYF. CDR3 nucleotides: TGTGCCAGCACCGGGCGGGGGACCAGGGCCTACGAGCAGTACTTC.

The sample holds a few counts of this clonotype. CDR3 residues: CSAKEGLGGEAGEQYF. The CDR3 DNA sequence: TGCAGCGCTAAAGAGGGCCTTGGGGGGGAAGCGGGAGAGCAGTACTTC. V usage is TRBV29-1 and J usage is TRBJ2-7; 7 positions agree with TRBD2. Trimming took 7 bases from V and 7 from J; bases not matched to a gene: 22. The germline V gene encodes CDR1 SQVTM and CDR2 ANQGSEA. CDR3 size: 16 residues.

V is TRBV6-6 and J is TRBJ2-2; no firm D call. V was clipped by 8 bases and J by 3 bases, with 19 bases between them. Germline lookup yields CDR1 MNHNY and CDR2 SVGAGI (reference sequence). The CDR3 totals 16 residues. CDR3 bases: TGTGCCAGCGTTCGGAGAGACTTAGTGTACACCGGGGAGCTGTTTTTT. Its translation is CASVRRDLVYTGELFF.

The V and J genes are TRBV2 and TRBJ1-1, with D perhaps TRBD1 (5 bases). V lost 6 bases and J lost 1, with 9 bases in between. The CDR3 is 13 amino acids. Germline V gives CDR1 SNHLY, CDR2 FYNNEI. This CDR3 reads CASRERGNTEAFF. DNA for the CDR3: TGTGCCAGCAGGGAGAGGGGGAACACTGAAGCTTTCTTT. The full variable domain, rest sourced from reference TRBV2 and TRBJ1-1, is EPEVTQTPSHQVTQMGQEVILRCVPISNHLYFYWYRQILGQKVEFLVSFYNNEISEKSEIFDDQFSVERPDGSNFTLKIRSTKLEDSAMYFCASRERGNTEAFFGQGTRLTVV.

This clonotype has a handful of counts. The chain employs TRBV18 and TRBJ1-1, with no clear D. The V end lost 3 bases, the J end lost 8 bases, and 10 bases lay between the germline ends. In germline, CDR1 is KGHSH, CDR2 LQKENI. The length of the CDR3 is 12 residues. The CDR3 region is CASSPQSREAFF. The CDR3 DNA follows: TGTGCCAGCTCACCCCAGTCCAGGGAAGCTTTCTTT.

This clonotype was picked up a small number of times. The gene calls are TRBV7-9 and TRBJ2-7, with 12 bases that match TRBD1. The CDR3 has 14 residues. Trimming removed 5 bases from V and 6 bases from J; junction bases left unmatched: 5. Germline CDR1 reads SEHNR; CDR2 reads FQNEAQ (reference sequence). The CDR3, as DNA: TGTGCCAGCAGCCAGGGACAGGGGGCGCTCGAGCAGTACTTC. Translated: CASSQGQGALEQYF.

The V and J genes are TRBV12-3 or TRBV12-4 and TRBJ1-4; 7 bases match TRBD1. This CDR3 has 16 residues. The V and J ends lost 6 bases and 4 bases, in that order; junction bases with no gene match: 11. DNA of the CDR3: TGTGCCAGCAGACTAAGCGGGACAGCGCGTAATGAAAAACTGTTTTTT. This sequence encodes CASRLSGTARNEKLFF.

The CDR3 DNA follows: TGCAGCGTTGAAGGAACGGGAGGCTCCTACGAGCAGTACTTC. This sequence encodes CSVEGTGGSYEQYF. The chain couples TRBV29-1 to TRBJ2-7; 7 nucleotides line up with TRBD2. V shed 1 base, J shed 0 bases, and the junction held 3 bases outside the gene matches. CDR1 is SQVTM and CDR2 is ANQGSEA in the germline V gene. CDR3 length: 14 residues.

The V call is TRBV20-1, the J call TRBJ2-1, with 9 bases aligning to TRBD2. V dropped 0 bases and J dropped 2; count of bases not matched to a gene: 5. CDR3 length: 16 residues. The germline CDR1 and CDR2 sequences are DFQATT and SNEGSKA (reference sequence). The CDR3 sequence is CSARDFSGSAYNEQFF. The CDR3 region has the DNA TGCAGTGCTAGAGATTTTAGCGGGAGCGCCTACAATGAGCAGTTCTTC.

The chain employs TRBV5-1 and TRBJ2-3; maybe TRBD1 (5 bases). Germline CDR1 and CDR2: SGHRS and YFSETQ. The CDR3 length is 14 residues. The V gene lost 4 bases and the J gene lost 5 bases, with 14 bases spanning the gap. The CDR3 here is CASSHGDSLDTQYF. In DNA, the CDR3 is TGCGCCAGCAGCCACGGAGACAGCTTAGATACGCAGTATTTT. Combining the CDR3 with reference TRBV5-1 and TRBJ2-3 gives the whole variable domain KAGVTQTPRYLIKTRGQQVTLSCSPISGHRSVSWYQQTPGQGLQFLFEYFSETQRNKGNFPGRFSGRQFSNSRSEMNVSTLELGDSALYLCASSHGDSLDTQYFGPGTRLTVL.

The chain joins TRBV12-3 or TRBV12-4 to TRBJ2-1, with TRBD2 identical over 11 bases. The CDR3 runs 15 residues. J was trimmed by 5 bases and V by 5 bases; bases with no gene match: 5. The CDR3 sequence: CASSGGLAVNNEQFF. The CDR3 DNA reads TGTGCCAGCAGTGGGGGACTAGCGGTTAACAATGAGCAGTTCTTC.

This clonotype was counted once. This chain connects TRBV20-1 to TRBJ1-6; D is ambiguous. With 5 bases removed from V and 8 bases from J, the gap between germline ends came to 4 bases. CDR1 DFQATT and CDR2 SNEGSKA come from the germline V gene (reference sequence). The CDR3 covers 10 residues. The CDR3 sequence: CSAAYSPLHF. Here the CDR3 DNA reads TGCAGTGCTGCTTATTCACCCCTCCACTTT.

CDR3 residues: CSAAGQGNYGYTF. CDR3 nucleotide sequence: TGCAGTGCTGCAGGACAGGGAAACTATGGCTACACCTTC. V gene TRBV20-1 combines with J gene TRBJ1-2; TRBD1 aligns across 8 bases. Trimming removed 5 bases from V and 2 bases from J; junction bases left unmatched: 4. The germline V gene encodes CDR1 DFQATT and CDR2 SNEGSKA (reference sequence). The CDR3 runs to 13 residues.

The chain employs TRBV29-1 and TRBJ2-7; unclear D gene. The CDR3 is 13 residues long. The germline V gene encodes CDR1 SQVTM and CDR2 ANQGSEA. The germline V and J ends were trimmed by 4 bases and 4 bases, with 14 bases remaining between them. CDR3 in DNA: TGCAGCGTTGGTTTGTGGGATAGATACGAGCAGTACTTC. Translation: CSVGLWDRYEQYF.

This clonotype was counted a single time. The chain has TRBV4-2 and TRBJ2-1; a possible D gene is TRBD2 (5 bases). The J call is in doubt because the DNA end fits TRBJ2-7 better. This CDR3 contains 13 residues. Germline CDR1 LGHNA, CDR2 YNFKEQ. CDR3 sequence (DNA): TGTGCCAGCAGCCAAGCAGAGGGATCCGAGCAGTACTTC. Its protein is CASSQAEGSEQYF.

This clonotype was seen a handful of times. V is TRBV28 and J is TRBJ1-5; 7 bases align to TRBD1. The germline V gene encodes CDR1 MDHEN and CDR2 SYDVKM. The CDR3 is 16 residues long. The trim removed 4 bases at V and 1 base at J, leaving 7 bases unmatched. DNA of the CDR3: TGTGCCAGCAGTTCACCGGGACAGAAGAGCAATCAGCCCCAGCATTTT. As protein: CASSSPGQKSNQPQHF.

As regards this clonotype: At one end, the junction sequence differs from germline, possibly due to a read error. This chain joins TRBV5-1 and TRBJ1-4, with TRBD1 matching over 7 bases. From germline, CDR1 is SGHRS and CDR2 YFSETQ. This CDR3 contains 14 residues. CDR3 residues: CASSYGQANEKLFF. The CDR3 DNA sequence: TGCGCCAGCAGCTACGGACAGGCTAACGAAAAACTGTTTTTT.

This clonotype has just a few counts. The chain has TRBV7-9 and TRBJ1-4; D not certain. Germline V gives CDR1 SEHNR, CDR2 FQNEAQ (reference sequence). CDR3 length equals 15 residues. V was pared by 4 bases and J by 3 bases, with 12 bases between. The CDR3 is CASSYPVGANEKLFF. CDR3 bases: TGTGCCAGCAGCTACCCTGTTGGGGCTAATGAAAAACTGTTTTTT.

This clonotype was counted between two and nine times. The chain links TRBV7-9 to TRBJ1-1; D may be TRBD1 (5 bases). Between the trimmed V and J ends, which lost 5 bases and 7 bases, there was a span of 11 bases. This CDR3 is 12 amino acids long. CDR1 SEHNR and CDR2 FQNEAQ come from the germline V gene (reference sequence). CDR3 bases: TGTGCCAGCAGCCAACGGGGCTTTGAAGCTTTCTTT. Amino acids: CASSQRGFEAFF.